These 13 T cell receptor beta chains share one sample of origin, sequenced in a study of STAT5B mutations in CD4+ large granular lymphocyte leukemia. Some clones are missing from TCRdb's copy, which holds only in-frame ones; the method was immunoSEQ multiplex PCR. The table lists about 23,000 clones, around three quarters of them singletons. The material sequenced was CD4+ T cells from blood buffy coats. These receptors all stem from a human donor in good health.

The CDR3 region is CAWRTRASPLHF. The CDR3 coding sequence is TGTGCCTGGAGGACCAGGGCGTCACCCCTCCACTTT. The chain uses TRBV30 and TRBJ1-6, with a tentative D call TRBD1 (5 bases). CDR3 length equals 12 residues. The germline gives CDR1 GTSNPN, CDR2 SVGIG (reference sequence). The germline V and J ends were trimmed by 3 bases and 10 bases, with 10 bases remaining between them.

V is TRBV11-3 and J is TRBJ2-1; D remains ambiguous. The germline gives CDR1 SGHNT, CDR2 YENEEA. The germline V and J ends were trimmed by 5 bases and 2 bases, with 13 bases remaining between them. The CDR3 spans 15 residues. The CDR3 loop reads CASSQRQATYNEQFF. In DNA, the CDR3 is TGTGCCAGCAGCCAACGCCAGGCTACCTACAATGAGCAGTTCTTC. Complete variable domain (other parts from reference TRBV11-3 and TRBJ2-1): EAGVVQSPRYKIIEKKQPVAFWCNPISGHNTLYWYLQNLGQGPELLIRYENEEAVDDSQLPKDRFSAERLKGVDSTLKIQPAELGDSAVYLCASSQRQATYNEQFFGPGTRLTVL.

The chain links TRBV16 to TRBJ2-5; D gene unclear. V was trimmed by 5 bases and J by 2 bases, leaving 3 bases between them. CDR1 is KGHSY and CDR2 is FQNENV in the germline V gene. There are 11 residues in the CDR3. The CDR3 protein is CASSEQETQYF. CDR3 in DNA: TGTGCCAGCAGCGAACAAGAGACCCAGTACTTC. Drawing the rest from reference TRBV16 and TRBJ2-5, the complete variable domain is GEEVAQTPKHLVRGEGQKAKLYCAPIKGHSYVFWYQQVLKNEFKFLISFQNENVFDETGMPKERFSAKCLPNSPCSLEIQATKLEDSAVYFCASSEQETQYFGPGTRLLVL.

This sequence joins TRBV19 and TRBJ2-7; TRBD1 aligns across 8 bases. The CDR3 runs to 15 residues. The germline V gene encodes CDR1 LNHDA and CDR2 SQIVND (reference sequence). J gave up 6 bases and V 6 bases, and 13 bases lay outside the gene matches. The CDR3 protein is CASSDSDRVRGEQYF. CDR3 sequence (DNA): TGTGCCAGTAGCGATTCGGACAGGGTGAGAGGCGAGCAGTACTTC.

J is TRBJ2-1 and V is TRBV11-2, with D possibly matching TRBD2 (5 bases). CDR1 SGHAT and CDR2 FQNNGV come from the germline V gene. CDR3 length: 15 amino acids. V gave up 2 bases and J gave up 6 bases, with 14 bases separating them. The CDR3 protein is CASSLPGKARNEQFF. The CDR3 DNA reads as TGTGCCAGCAGCTTACCGGGAAAGGCTCGCAATGAGCAGTTCTTC.

Only a few counts were recorded for this clone. The chain couples TRBV6-4 to TRBJ1-1, with unresolved D. The CDR3 has 16 residues. The ends were cut back, 8 bases at V and 0 bases at J, with 19 bases in the middle. The V gene's germline CDR1 is MRHNA and CDR2 SNTAGT. CDR3 residues: CASAGREGEMNTEAFF. In nucleotides, the CDR3 is TGTGCCAGCGCAGGAAGGGAGGGAGAAATGAACACTGAAGCTTTCTTT.

This chain connects TRBV4-1 to TRBJ1-1, with TRBD1 identical over 9 bases. With V trimmed by 4 bases and J by 2 bases, 5 bases remained unmatched. Germline V CDR1 and CDR2: MGHRA, YSYEKL. The CDR3 sequence is 15 residues long. In nucleotides, the CDR3 is TGCGCCAGCAGCCGACCGGGACAGGGAAACACTGAAGCTTTCTTT. Encoded protein: CASSRPGQGNTEAFF.

This sequence joins TRBV12-5 and TRBJ2-7; 8 bases are a match to TRBD2. This CDR3 comprises 13 residues. V gave up 5 bases and J gave up 6 bases; unmatched junction bases: 6. CDR1 is LGHNT and CDR2 is FRNRAP in the germline V gene. The CDR3 region has the DNA TGTGCTAGTGGTCCAGGGACTAGAAGCGAGCAGTACTTC. Encoded protein: CASGPGTRSEQYF.

For this clone: Other DNA sequences of this sample code for an identical CDR3. The V gene is TRBV4-1, the J gene TRBJ2-2; 8 bases are shared with TRBD2. The junction had 8 bases not matched to a gene; V was cut back by 4 bases and J by 1 base. The germline gives CDR1 MGHRA, CDR2 YSYEKL. The length of the CDR3 is 17 residues. CDR3 loop: CASSRLRLARNTGELFF. For the CDR3, the DNA is TGCGCCAGCAGCCGCCTGCGACTAGCGCGGAACACCGGGGAGCTGTTTTTT.

This sequence joins TRBV6-1 and TRBJ2-3; D gene ambiguous. The V end lost 8 bases, the J end lost 2 bases, and 17 bases lay between the germline ends. The CDR3 has 15 amino acids. The germline V gene encodes CDR1 MNHNS and CDR2 SASEGT. Here the CDR3 DNA reads TGTGCCAGCGCGATTCGGCGAACCGACACAGATACGCAGTATTTT. Translation gives CASAIRRTDTDTQYF.

This chain joins TRBV27 and TRBJ2-3, with 9 bases matching TRBD1. The CDR3 spans 15 residues. V lost 7 bases and J lost 4; bases outside the gene matches: 9. Germline CDR1 is MNHEY and CDR2 is SMNVEV (reference sequence). Here the CDR3 DNA reads TGTGCCAGCATGCTCGGACAGGGGATACCAGATACGCAGTATTTT. Translation gives CASMLGQGIPDTQYF.

The CDR3: CASSFWGGGNEQFF. Here the CDR3 DNA reads TGTGCCAGCAGTTTTTGGGGGGGAGGAAATGAGCAGTTCTTC. The chain couples TRBV27 to TRBJ2-1, with 7 bases lining up with TRBD2. Germline V gene data show CDR1 as MNHEY and CDR2 as SMNVEV (reference sequence). V lost 3 bases, J lost 7 bases, and 6 bases stayed unmatched. This CDR3 has 14 residues.

In its sample, this clone was seen a few times. V is TRBV10-3 and J is TRBJ1-1; 8 bases match TRBD1. Trimming took 4 bases from V and 1 from J; bases not matched to a gene: 5. The CDR3 contains 15 residues. Germline CDR1 ENHRY, CDR2 SYGVKD. CDR3 residues: CAISGGQVTNTEAFF. CDR3 DNA: TGTGCCATCAGTGGGGGACAGGTGACGAACACTGAAGCTTTCTTT.